This entry lists 3 T cell receptor beta chains sequenced from one sample in a study of T cell responses to AZD1222 COVID-19 vaccine. Clones were sequenced by immunoSEQ multiplex PCR, and TCRdb holds only the in-frame ones, with some missing. The table shows 86,000 or so clones, with approximately 86% occurring only once. The sample in question was peripheral blood, obtained 28 days after the second AZD1222 dose. These receptors came from an adult who received the AZD1222 COVID-19 vaccine.

The J gene is TRBJ2-7, the V gene TRBV4-3; 9 nucleotides agree with TRBD1. The CDR3 totals 17 residues. V was pared by 0 bases and J by 4 bases, with 10 bases of the junction left unmatched. Germline CDR1 is LGHNA and CDR2 is YSLEER. Here the CDR3 DNA reads TGCGCCAGCAGCCAAGATTGGGGAACAGGGGGCAGGTACGAGCAGTACTTC. Translated: CASSQDWGTGGRYEQYF.

CDR3 nucleotide sequence: TGTGCCAGCAGCCCCCGTGGAATTGAAGCTTTCTTT. Encoded protein: CASSPRGIEAFF. The rearrangement uses TRBV4-2 and TRBJ1-1, with unresolved D. Per the germline V gene, CDR1 is LGHNA and CDR2 is YNFKEQ. The V end was cut by 4 bases, the J end by 7 bases, with 10 bases between. The CDR3 is 12 amino acids.

This chain connects TRBV2 to TRBJ1-1, with a possible D match to TRBD1 (5 bases). This CDR3 has 13 residues. CDR1 and CDR2 from the germline V gene are SNHLY and FYNNEI. V was trimmed by 7 bases and J by 5 bases, leaving 14 bases between them. Written as DNA, the CDR3 is TGTGCCAGCAACGGGCAGGGAGGGACTGAAGCTTTCTTT. It codes for CASNGQGGTEAFF.